This T cell receptor beta chain is drawn from a study of breast tumors, draining lymph nodes, adjacent tissues. Study results and limitations: Luminal-like breast cancer showed significantly greater tumor-nontumor repertoire similarity than basal-like breast cancer did. Compared with lymph nodes, tumors were less diverse; compared with nontumor tissue, more. Data only fit, rather than demonstrated, lymph node origin of most tumor T cells.

This clonotype was seen ten or more times. Antigen: not known. This CDR3 is missing its conserved last phenylalanine or tryptophan, likely due to a read error. Axillary draining lymph nodes of breast cancer patients supplied the node samples. TCRdb processed the multiplex PCR reads anew with MiXCR; each CDR3 protein has one entry. The sample records about 180,000 distinct CDR3 sequences, roughly 30% being singletons. This CDR3 contains 12 residues. V lost 6 bases to trimming and J lost 5 bases; unmatched junction nucleotides: 0. Germline lookup yields CDR1 DFQATT and CDR2 SNEGSKA (reference sequence). The V call is TRBV20-1, the J call TRBJ1-4; TRBD1 matches 10 bases. The clonotype originates from a female donor with breast cancer. Some clones in this sample may be carry-over from other donors' samples. Input material: axillary lymph node tissue. CDR3 residues: CSAGQGNEKLFV. The CDR3 DNA is TGCAGTGCGGGACAGGGGAATGAAAAACTGTTTGTT.